These T cell receptor beta chains were read from a single sample in a study of beta chain features in type 1 diabetes. Sequencing was performed with immunoSEQ multiplex PCR; in TCRdb, only in-frame clones are kept and a portion is missing. This sample carries around 650,000 clones, around 11% of them seen once, and the ten largest clones take around 0.12%. Sequenced input: naive CD4+ T cells from blood. The receptors come from a man aged 25 to 40 with type 1 diabetes. Each CDR3 is given with its conserved first and last residue. D genes are given only for firm matches. Only part of the rows carry a size: once, few, many, or a class if the clone is expanded.

TRBD1	few	TRBV7-2	TRBJ1-1	CASSFLTGWTEAFF	TGTGCCAGCAGCTTCCTGACAGGGTGGACTGAAGCTTTCTTT
NA	few	TRBV6-5	TRBJ1-5	CASSREISNQPQHF	TGTGCCAGCAGCCGGGAGATTAGCAATCAGCCCCAGCATTTT
NA	NA	TRBV4-3	TRBJ2-1	CASSQVRRGIMEEQFF	TGCGCCAGCAGCCAAGTAAGAAGGGGCATAATGGAGGAGCAGTTCTTC
NA	NA	TRBV4-3	TRBJ1-4	CASSQEGNTAATNEKLFF	TGCGCCAGCAGCCAAGAGGGAAATACCGCCGCAACTAATGAAAAACTGTTTTTT
TRBD2	NA	TRBV7-2	TRBJ2-2	CASSPPSGGFTGELFF	TGTGCCAGCAGCCCCCCTAGCGGGGGGTTCACCGGGGAGCTGTTTTTT
TRBD1	few	TRBV7-2	TRBJ2-3	CASSLKGTGGPDTQYF	TGTGCCAGCAGCTTAAAGGGGACAGGGGGCCCAGATACGCAGTATTTT
TRBD1	NA	TRBV6-6	TRBJ2-3	CASSGQGPDTQYF	TGTGCCAGCAGTGGACAGGGTCCAGATACGCAGTATTTT
TRBD1	NA	TRBV2	TRBJ1-4	CASNRQGATNEKLFF	TGTGCCAGCAACCGACAGGGGGCGACTAATGAAAAACTGTTTTTT
TRBD1	few	TRBV28	TRBJ2-5	CASSGLTGVVETQYF	TGTGCCAGCAGTGGGCTGACAGGGGTGGTGGAGACCCAGTACTTC
TRBD2	NA	TRBV10-2	TRBJ2-3	CASSETSADTQYF	TGCGCCAGCAGTGAGACTAGCGCGGATACGCAGTATTTT
NA	few	TRBV7-9	TRBJ1-5	CASSFMGLGQPQHF	TGTGCCAGCAGCTTTATGGGCTTAGGGCAGCCCCAGCATTTT
NA	NA	TRBV9	TRBJ2-3	CASSPRRGIGTDTQYF	TGTGCCAGCAGCCCCCGGAGGGGGATTGGTACAGATACGCAGTATTTT
TRBD2	NA	TRBV11-2	TRBJ2-1	CASRRDYQPNNEQFF	TGTGCCAGCAGACGGGACTACCAGCCGAACAATGAGCAGTTCTTC
TRBD1	NA	TRBV12-5	TRBJ2-5	CASGPGQGEETQYF	TGTGCTAGTGGTCCGGGACAGGGGGAAGAGACCCAGTACTTC
NA	NA	TRBV7-7	TRBJ2-7	CASSPGTSSYEQYF	TGTGCCAGCAGTCCCGGGACCAGCTCCTACGAGCAGTACTTC
NA	NA	TRBV28	TRBJ2-5	CASSPYPGRGVETQYF	TGTGCCAGCAGTCCGTACCCGGGACGGGGAGTCGAGACCCAGTACTTC
TRBD1	NA	TRBV10-2	TRBJ1-4	CASSELGTDREKLFF	TGCGCCAGCAGTGAGTTGGGGACGGACAGGGAAAAACTGTTTTTT
NA	NA	TRBV2	TRBJ2-5	CASSGRSEETQYF	TGTGCCAGCAGTGGGCGTAGCGAAGAGACCCAGTACTTC
NA	NA	TRBV6-5	TRBJ1-2	CASSYGNNLANYGYTF	TGTGCCAGCAGTTACGGCAATAATCTAGCTAACTATGGCTACACCTTC
TRBD2	few	TRBV2	TRBJ2-5	CAVGLAPETQYF	TGTGCTGTGGGACTAGCACCAGAGACCCAGTACTTC
NA	few	TRBV9	TRBJ2-1	CASSVAGNEQFF	TGTGCCAGCAGCGTAGCTGGTAATGAGCAGTTCTTC
NA	NA	TRBV30	TRBJ1-2	CACQAGDGYTF	TGTGCCTGCCAAGCAGGGGATGGCTACACCTTC
NA	few	TRBV28	TRBJ1-2	CASSQGPLNYGYTF	TGTGCCAGCAGCCAGGGGCCGCTCAACTATGGCTACACCTTC
TRBD2	NA	TRBV18	TRBJ2-1	CASSPVLAGGDEQFF	TGTGCCAGCTCACCAGTACTAGCGGGGGGAGATGAGCAGTTCTTC
TRBD1	NA	TRBV30	TRBJ2-3	CAWQKQGNTDTQYF	TGTGCCTGGCAGAAACAGGGGAACACAGATACGCAGTATTTT
NA	NA	TRBV11-2	TRBJ2-7	CASSLGQSSYEQYF	TGTGCCAGCAGCCTTGGACAGAGCTCCTACGAGCAGTACTTC
NA	few	TRBV2	TRBJ1-2	CASSEIGDGYTF	TGTGCCAGCAGTGAAATAGGGGATGGCTACACCTTC
TRBD2	NA	TRBV11-2	TRBJ2-3	CASGLAGRPEDTQYF	TGTGCCAGCGGGCTAGCGGGGCGACCAGAAGATACGCAGTATTTT
NA	NA	TRBV28	TRBJ1-2	CASRLEHYGYTF	TGTGCCAGCAGGTTGGAACACTATGGCTACACCTTC
NA	few	TRBV19	TRBJ2-1	CASSTQWGDNEQFF	TGTGCCAGTAGTACCCAATGGGGGGACAATGAGCAGTTCTTC
NA	NA	TRBV29-1	TRBJ2-3	CSARQGFSTDTQYF	TGCAGCGCTCGGCAGGGGTTCAGCACAGATACGCAGTATTTT
NA	few	TRBV29-1	TRBJ1-5	CSAQADFNQPQHF	TGCAGCGCCCAGGCAGATTTCAATCAGCCCCAGCATTTT
NA	few	TRBV30	TRBJ2-3	CAWSVGGSTQYF	TGTGCCTGGAGTGTAGGTGGCAGTACGCAGTATTTT
NA	NA	TRBV2	TRBJ1-1	CASSDQGSTEAFF	TGTGCCAGCAGTGACCAGGGTAGCACTGAAGCTTTCTTT
TRBD1	few	TRBV4-3	TRBJ2-7	CASSLKSPRGGRNEQYF	TGCGCCAGCAGCCTTAAGAGCCCTAGAGGGGGCAGGAACGAGCAGTACTTC
NA	NA	TRBV5-1	TRBJ1-5	CASSPGWDQPQHF	TGCGCCAGCAGTCCAGGGTGGGATCAGCCCCAGCATTTT
TRBD1	NA	TRBV7-2	TRBJ2-1	CASSRETGVHNEQFF	TGTGCCAGCAGCAGAGAGACAGGGGTTCACAATGAGCAGTTCTTC
NA	few	TRBV15	TRBJ1-4	CATSRIEDSNEKLFF	TGTGCCACCAGCAGAATAGAGGACAGTAATGAAAAACTGTTTTTT
NA	NA	TRBV11-2	TRBJ2-2	CASSQAESRTNTGELFF	TGTGCCAGCAGCCAAGCGGAAAGCAGAACGAACACCGGGGAGCTGTTTTTT
NA	NA	TRBV27	TRBJ1-3	CASSLQGTRGNTIYF	TGTGCCAGCAGTTTACAGGGGACGAGAGGAAACACCATATATTTT
NA	NA	TRBV2	TRBJ1-2	CASSENRNGYTF	TGTGCCAGCAGTGAAAATAGAAACGGCTACACCTTC
TRBD1	NA	TRBV11-2	TRBJ2-7	CASSLEGGQGNF	TGTGCCAGCAGCTTAGAGGGGGGACAGGGGAACTTC
NA	NA	TRBV5-6	TRBJ2-5	CASSWGGRAQETQYF	TGTGCCAGCAGCTGGGGTGGTAGGGCCCAAGAGACCCAGTACTTC
NA	NA	TRBV18	TRBJ1-2	CASSPDGDYGYTF	TGTGCCAGCTCACCAGACGGGGACTATGGCTACACCTTC
NA	NA	TRBV27	TRBJ1-5	CASSAARESNQPQHF	TGTGCCAGCAGCGCCGCCAGGGAAAGCAATCAGCCCCAGCATTTT
TRBD2	few	TRBV4-3	TRBJ2-1	CASSQEGSGGYNEQFF	TGCGCCAGCAGCCAAGAAGGTAGCGGGGGCTACAATGAGCAGTTCTTC
NA	NA	TRBV19	TRBJ2-3	CASGAGRDTQYF	TGTGCCAGTGGGGCGGGGAGGGATACGCAGTATTTT
TRBD1	few	TRBV2	TRBJ2-7	CAWGQGLYEQYF	TGTGCCTGGGGACAGGGTCTATACGAGCAGTACTTC
NA	few	TRBV7-7	TRBJ2-5	CASSPPPGTQETQYF	TGTGCTAGCAGCCCCCCGCCAGGGACCCAAGAGACCCAGTACTTC
NA	many	TRBV28	TRBJ1-5	CASSLYSDQPQHF	TGTGCCAGCAGTTTATATAGTGATCAGCCCCAGCATTTT